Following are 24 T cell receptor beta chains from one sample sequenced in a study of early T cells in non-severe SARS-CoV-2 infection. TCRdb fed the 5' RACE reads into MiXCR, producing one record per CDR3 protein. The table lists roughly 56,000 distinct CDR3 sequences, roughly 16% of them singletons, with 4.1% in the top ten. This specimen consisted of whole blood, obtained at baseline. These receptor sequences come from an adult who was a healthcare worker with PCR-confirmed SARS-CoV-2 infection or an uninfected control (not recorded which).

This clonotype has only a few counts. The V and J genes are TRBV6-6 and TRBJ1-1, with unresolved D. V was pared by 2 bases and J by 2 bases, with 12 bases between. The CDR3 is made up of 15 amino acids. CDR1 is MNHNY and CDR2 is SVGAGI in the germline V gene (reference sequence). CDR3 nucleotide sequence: TGTGCCAGCAGTTACGGTAAGACACGAAACACTGAAGCTTTCTTT. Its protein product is CASSYGKTRNTEAFF.

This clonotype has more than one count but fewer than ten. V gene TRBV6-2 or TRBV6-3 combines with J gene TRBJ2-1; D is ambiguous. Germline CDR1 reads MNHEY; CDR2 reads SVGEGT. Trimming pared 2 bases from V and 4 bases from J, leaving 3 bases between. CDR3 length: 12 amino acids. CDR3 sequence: CASSYSYNEQFF. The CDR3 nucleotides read TGTGCCAGCAGTTACAGTTACAATGAGCAGTTCTTC.

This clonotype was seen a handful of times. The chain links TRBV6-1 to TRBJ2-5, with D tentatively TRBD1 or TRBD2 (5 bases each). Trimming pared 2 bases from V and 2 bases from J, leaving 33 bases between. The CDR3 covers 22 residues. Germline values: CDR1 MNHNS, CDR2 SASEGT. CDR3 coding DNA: TGTGCCAGCAGTGAATCCCATGTCCCCTACCTCGGACAATTGGGACGGCAAGAGACCCAGTACTTC. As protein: CASSESHVPYLGQLGRQETQYF.

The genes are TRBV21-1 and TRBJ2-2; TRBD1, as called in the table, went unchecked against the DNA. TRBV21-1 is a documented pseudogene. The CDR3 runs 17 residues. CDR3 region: CASSKVSRTGFAGELFF. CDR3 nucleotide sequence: TGTGCCAGCAGCAAAGTTTCCCGGACAGGGTTCGCCGGGGAGCTGTTTTTT.

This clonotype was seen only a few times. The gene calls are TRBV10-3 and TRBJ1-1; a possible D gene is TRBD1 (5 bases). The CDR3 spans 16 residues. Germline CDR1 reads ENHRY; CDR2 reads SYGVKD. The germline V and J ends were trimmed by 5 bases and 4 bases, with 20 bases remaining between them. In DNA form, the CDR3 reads TGTGCCATCAGTTCGAGCGGGGCCCCTTCGTTCACTGAAGCTTTCTTT. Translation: CAISSSGAPSFTEAFF.

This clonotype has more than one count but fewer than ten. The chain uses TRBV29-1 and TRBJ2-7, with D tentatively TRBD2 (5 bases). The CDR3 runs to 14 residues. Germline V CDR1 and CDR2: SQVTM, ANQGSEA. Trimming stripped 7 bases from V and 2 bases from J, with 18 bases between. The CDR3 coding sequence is TGCAGCGCCGCCGGCGGGTCGGGCCCCTACGAGCAGTACTTC. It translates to CSAAGGSGPYEQYF.

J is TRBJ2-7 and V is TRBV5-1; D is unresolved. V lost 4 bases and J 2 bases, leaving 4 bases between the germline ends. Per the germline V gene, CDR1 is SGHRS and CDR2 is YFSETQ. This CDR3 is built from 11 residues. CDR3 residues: CASSEAYEQYF. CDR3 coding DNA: TGCGCCAGCAGCGAAGCCTACGAGCAGTACTTC. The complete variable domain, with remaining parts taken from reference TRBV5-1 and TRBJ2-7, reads KAGVTQTPRYLIKTRGQQVTLSCSPISGHRSVSWYQQTPGQGLQFLFEYFSETQRNKGNFPGRFSGRQFSNSRSEMNVSTLELGDSALYLCASSEAYEQYFGPGTRLTVT.

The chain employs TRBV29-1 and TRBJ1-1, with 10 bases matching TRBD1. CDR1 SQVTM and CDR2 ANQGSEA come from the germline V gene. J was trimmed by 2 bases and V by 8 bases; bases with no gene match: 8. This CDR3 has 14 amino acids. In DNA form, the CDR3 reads TGCAGCTCCCCGGGACAGGGGCCAAACACTGAAGCTTTCTTT. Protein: CSSPGQGPNTEAFF.

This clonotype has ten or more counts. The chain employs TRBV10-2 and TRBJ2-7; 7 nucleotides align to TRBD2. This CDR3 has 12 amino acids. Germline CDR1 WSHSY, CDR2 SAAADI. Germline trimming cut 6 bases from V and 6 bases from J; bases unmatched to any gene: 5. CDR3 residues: CASSPGRGEQYF. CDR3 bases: TGCGCCAGCAGCCCGGGGAGGGGCGAGCAGTACTTC.

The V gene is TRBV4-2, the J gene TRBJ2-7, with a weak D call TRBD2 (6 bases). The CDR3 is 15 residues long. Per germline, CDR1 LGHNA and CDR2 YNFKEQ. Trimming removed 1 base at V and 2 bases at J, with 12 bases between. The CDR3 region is CASSQVADQTYEQYF. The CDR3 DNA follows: TGTGCCAGCAGCCAAGTAGCGGACCAAACCTACGAGCAGTACTTC.

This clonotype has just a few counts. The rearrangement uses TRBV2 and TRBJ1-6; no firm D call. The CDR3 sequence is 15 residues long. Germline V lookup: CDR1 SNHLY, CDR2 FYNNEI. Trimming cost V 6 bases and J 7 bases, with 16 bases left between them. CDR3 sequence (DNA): TGTGCCAGCAGATCCGATCCCGCGGGGAATTCACCCCTCCACTTT. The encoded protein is CASRSDPAGNSPLHF.

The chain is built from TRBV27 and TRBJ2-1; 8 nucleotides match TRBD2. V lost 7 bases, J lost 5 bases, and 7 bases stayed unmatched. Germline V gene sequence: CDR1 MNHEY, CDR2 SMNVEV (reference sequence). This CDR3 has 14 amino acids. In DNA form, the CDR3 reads TGTGCCAGCACCCGGACTAGCTACGACAATGAGCAGTTCTTC. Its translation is CASTRTSYDNEQFF.

In nucleotides, the CDR3 is TGTGCCAGCTCACCATCAGGGGTCGAGAATTCACCCCTCCACTTT. This encodes CASSPSGVENSPLHF. The gene calls are TRBV18 and TRBJ1-6, with a tentative D call TRBD1 (6 bases). Trimming removed 2 bases at V and 7 bases at J, with 12 bases between. CDR1 is KGHSH, CDR2 LQKENI, per germline. This CDR3 contains 15 residues.

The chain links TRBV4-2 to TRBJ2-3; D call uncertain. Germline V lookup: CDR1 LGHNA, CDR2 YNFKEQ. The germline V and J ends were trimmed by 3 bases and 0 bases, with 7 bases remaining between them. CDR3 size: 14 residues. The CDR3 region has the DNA TGTGCCAGCAGCCAGGAAGAAAGCACAGATACGCAGTATTTT. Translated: CASSQEESTDTQYF.

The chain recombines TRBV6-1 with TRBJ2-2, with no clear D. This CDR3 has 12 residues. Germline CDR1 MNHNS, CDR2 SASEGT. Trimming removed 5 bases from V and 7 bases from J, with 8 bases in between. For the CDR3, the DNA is TGTGCCAGCAGTATGGGCGTCGGGGAGCTGTTTTTT. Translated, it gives CASSMGVGELFF.

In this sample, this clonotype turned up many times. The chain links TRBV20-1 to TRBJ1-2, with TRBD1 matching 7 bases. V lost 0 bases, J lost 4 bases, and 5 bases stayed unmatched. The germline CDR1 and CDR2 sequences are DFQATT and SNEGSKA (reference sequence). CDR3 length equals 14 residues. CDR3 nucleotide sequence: TGCAGTGCTAGAGAACCAGGGGGAGGCTATGGCTACACCTTC. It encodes CSAREPGGGYGYTF.

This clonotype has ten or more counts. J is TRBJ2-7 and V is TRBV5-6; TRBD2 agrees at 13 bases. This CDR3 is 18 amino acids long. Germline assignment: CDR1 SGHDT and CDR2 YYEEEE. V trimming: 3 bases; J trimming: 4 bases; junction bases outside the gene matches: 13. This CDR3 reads CASSSGLAGAVSRYEQYF. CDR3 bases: TGTGCCAGCAGCTCCGGACTAGCGGGAGCAGTCAGCAGGTACGAGCAGTACTTC.

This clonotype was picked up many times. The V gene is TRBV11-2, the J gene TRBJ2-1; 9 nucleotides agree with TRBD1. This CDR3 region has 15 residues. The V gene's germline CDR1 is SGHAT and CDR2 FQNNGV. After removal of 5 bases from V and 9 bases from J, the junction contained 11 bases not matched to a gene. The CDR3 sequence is CASSQLTGGGSEQFF. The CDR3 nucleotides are TGTGCCAGCAGCCAATTGACAGGGGGGGGTAGTGAGCAGTTCTTC. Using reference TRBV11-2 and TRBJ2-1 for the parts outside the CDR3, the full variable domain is EAGVAQSPRYKIIEKRQSVAFWCNPISGHATLYWYQQILGQGPKLLIQFQNNGVVDDSQLPKDRFSAERLKGVDSTLKIQPAKLEDSAVYLCASSQLTGGGSEQFFGPGTRLTVL.

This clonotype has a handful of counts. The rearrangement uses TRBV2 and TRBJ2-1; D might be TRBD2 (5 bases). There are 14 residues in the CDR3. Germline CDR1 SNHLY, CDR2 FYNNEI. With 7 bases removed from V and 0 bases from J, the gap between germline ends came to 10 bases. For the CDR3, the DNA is TGTGCCAGCATGCCGGGGAGCTCCTACAATGAGCAGTTCTTC. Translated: CASMPGSSYNEQFF.

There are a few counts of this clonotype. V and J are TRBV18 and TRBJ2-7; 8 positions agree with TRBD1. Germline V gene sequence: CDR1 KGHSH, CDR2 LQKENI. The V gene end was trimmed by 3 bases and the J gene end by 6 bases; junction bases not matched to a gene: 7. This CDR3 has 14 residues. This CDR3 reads CASSPEDRVPEQYF. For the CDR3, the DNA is TGTGCCAGCTCACCCGAGGACAGGGTGCCCGAGCAGTACTTC.

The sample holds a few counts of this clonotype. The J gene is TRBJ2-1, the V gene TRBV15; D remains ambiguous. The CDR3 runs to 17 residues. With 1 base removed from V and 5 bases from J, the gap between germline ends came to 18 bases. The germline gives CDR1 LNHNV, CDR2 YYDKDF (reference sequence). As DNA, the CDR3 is TGTGCCACCAGCAGAGGGCTGGCCTCCCAGCGTGACAATGAGCAGTTCTTC. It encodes CATSRGLASQRDNEQFF.

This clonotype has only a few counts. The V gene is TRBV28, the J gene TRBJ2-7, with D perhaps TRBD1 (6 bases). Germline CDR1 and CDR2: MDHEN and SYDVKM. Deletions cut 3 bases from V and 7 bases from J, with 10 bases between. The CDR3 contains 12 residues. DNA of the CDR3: TGTGCCAGCAGTTTCAGGGGCGGGGAGCAGTACTTC. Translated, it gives CASSFRGGEQYF.

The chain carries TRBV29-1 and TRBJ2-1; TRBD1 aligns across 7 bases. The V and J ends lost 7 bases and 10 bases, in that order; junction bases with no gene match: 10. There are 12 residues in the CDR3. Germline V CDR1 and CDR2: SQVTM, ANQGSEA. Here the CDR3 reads CSGRQGLGEQFF. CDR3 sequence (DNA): TGCAGCGGAAGACAGGGTCTGGGGGAGCAGTTCTTC.

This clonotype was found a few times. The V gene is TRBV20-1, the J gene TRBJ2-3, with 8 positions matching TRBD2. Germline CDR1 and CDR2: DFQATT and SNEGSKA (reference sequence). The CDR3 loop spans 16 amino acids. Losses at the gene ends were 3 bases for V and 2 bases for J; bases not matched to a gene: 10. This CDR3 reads CSARAFGGADTDTQYF. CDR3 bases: TGCAGTGCTAGGGCGTTCGGGGGGGCCGACACAGATACGCAGTATTTT.